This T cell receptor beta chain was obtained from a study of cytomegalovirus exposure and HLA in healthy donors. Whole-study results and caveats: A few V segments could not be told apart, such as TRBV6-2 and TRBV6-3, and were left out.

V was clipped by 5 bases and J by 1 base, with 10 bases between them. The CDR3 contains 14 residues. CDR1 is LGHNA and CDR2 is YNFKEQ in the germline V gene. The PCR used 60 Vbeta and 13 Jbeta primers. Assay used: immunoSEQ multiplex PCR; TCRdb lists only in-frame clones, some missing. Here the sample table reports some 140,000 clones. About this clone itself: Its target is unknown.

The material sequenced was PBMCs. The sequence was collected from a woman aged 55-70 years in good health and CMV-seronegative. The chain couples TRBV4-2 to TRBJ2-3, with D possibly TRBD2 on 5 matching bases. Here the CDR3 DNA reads TGTGCCAGCAGCTACGGGCGGGGCACAGATACGCAGTATTTT. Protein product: CASSYGRGTDTQYF.